The source of this TCR beta chain is a study of blood T cells in healthy people across ages. About the study: About one barcoded beta molecule per two T cells was the capture yield of template switching. Study findings and constraints: Donors of long life had a larger count of naive CD4+ cells and greater diversity than aged donors.

Combining a sample-barcoded 5' primer with a J-beta primer mix, a second PCR ran for roughly 7 to 11 cycles. Each CDR3 protein is one row after TCRdb ran MiXCR on the 5' RACE reads. Found here are about 640,000 distinct CDR3 sequences, approximately 50% of them singletons; the top ten hold approximately 40%. To note about this clonotype: Its target is not known.

The CDR3 runs to 15 residues. The germline V and J ends were trimmed by 6 bases and 2 bases, with 11 bases remaining between them. This clonotype originated in a man aged 55 to 70 in good health. The sequenced material came from blood. The chain joins TRBV12-3 or TRBV12-4 to TRBJ2-6; D is undetermined. The CDR3 spells CASRRADPGANVLTF. The CDR3 region has the DNA TGTGCCAGCAGACGGGCAGACCCTGGGGCCAACGTCCTGACTTTC.